A single sample is the source of the 28 T cell receptor beta chains below, sequenced in a study of read filtering for tumor transcriptome and immune sequencing. The library was built from about 400 ng RNA with molecular barcoded adaptors for alpha/delta and beta/gamma chains. TCRdb redid the calling of the reads with MiXCR, one entry per CDR3 protein. The sample consists of approximately 50,000 distinct CDR3 sequences, 20% of them appearing once. The sequenced sample consisted of a population of CD138-negative cells sorted from bone marrow. The source of these receptors is a donor at least 40 years old with multiple myeloma.

This clonotype was seen at least ten times. The chain combines TRBV7-3 with TRBJ2-5; 9 bases line up with TRBD1. V dropped 5 bases and J dropped 5; count of bases not matched to a gene: 6. Germline CDR1 SGHTA, CDR2 FQGTGA. The CDR3 is made up of 14 amino acids. For the CDR3, the DNA is TGTGCCAGCAGCAAAGGACAGGGGCACGAGACCCAGTACTTC. This sequence encodes CASSKGQGHETQYF.

At least ten counts were recorded for this clonotype. The rearrangement links TRBV6-4 to TRBJ2-1, with D unclear. This CDR3 comprises 14 residues. V was trimmed by 1 base and J by 9 bases, leaving 13 bases between them. Germline V gives CDR1 MRHNA, CDR2 SNTAGT. The CDR3, as DNA: TGTGCCAGCAGTGACTTCGGGCCCGCGTCTGAGCAGTTCTTC. This translates into CASSDFGPASEQFF.

The table lists this clonotype with many counts. The rearrangement links TRBV6-2 or TRBV6-3 to TRBJ2-5; D is possibly TRBD1 (5 bases). Germline CDR1 reads MNHEY; CDR2 reads SVGEGT. Trimming took 10 bases from V and 5 from J, leaving 11 bases between them. The CDR3 runs to 11 residues. CDR3 protein: CAIGHVETQYF. The CDR3 nucleotides are TGTGCCATCGGACATGTTGAGACCCAGTACTTC.

This clonotype occurred many times. The chain has TRBV5-1 and TRBJ2-1, with TRBD2 matching over 9 bases. CDR1 and CDR2 from the germline V gene are SGHRS and YFSETQ. V dropped 4 bases and J dropped 0; count of bases not matched to a gene: 5. This CDR3 is 16 amino acids long. The CDR3 sequence is CASSPGSGSSYNEQFF. CDR3 nucleotides: TGCGCCAGCAGCCCCGGTAGCGGGAGCTCCTACAATGAGCAGTTCTTC.

A remark on this clonotype: In this CDR3 the conserved last residue, phenylalanine or tryptophan, is missing, so a read error is likely. The chain couples TRBV11-3 to TRBJ1-1, with D unresolved. This CDR3 is 14 amino acids long. Trimming took off 2 bases at V and 1 base at J, with 8 bases between the two ends. Germline V CDR1 and CDR2: SGHNT, YENEEA. The CDR3: CASSLRVGNTEAFS. The CDR3 DNA sequence: TGTGCCAGCAGCTTAAGGGTGGGGAACACTGAAGCTTTCTCT.

The table lists this clonotype with many counts. The chain couples TRBV29-1 to TRBJ2-2; 7 nucleotides agree with TRBD1. The CDR3 sequence is 14 residues long. Trimming removed 5 bases from V and 4 bases from J; junction bases left unmatched: 7. Germline values: CDR1 SQVTM, CDR2 ANQGSEA. CDR3 protein: CSVKQGLFTGELFF. The CDR3 region has the DNA TGCAGCGTTAAACAGGGGCTCTTCACCGGGGAGCTGTTTTTT.

This clonotype occurred many times. The chain uses TRBV4-2 and TRBJ1-2; no definite D call. CDR3 length equals 13 residues. V lost 0 bases and J 4 bases, leaving 6 bases between the germline ends. Germline V gene data show CDR1 as LGHNA and CDR2 as YNFKEQ. This CDR3 is CASSQESSYGYTF. DNA for the CDR3: TGTGCCAGCAGCCAAGAGTCCTCCTATGGCTACACCTTC.

Many counts were recorded for this clonotype. The CDR3 DNA reads TGTGCCAGGAATGACTGGCCTAAACGCAATGAGCAGTTCTTC. This sequence encodes CARNDWPKRNEQFF. V and J are TRBV6-1 and TRBJ2-1; D gene unclear. Germline V gene lookup returns CDR1 MNHNS and CDR2 SASEGT. This CDR3 comprises 14 residues. V lost 9 bases and J 6 bases, leaving 18 bases between the germline ends.

The chain joins TRBV11-1 to TRBJ2-5, with 14 positions matching TRBD2. This CDR3 region has 17 residues. J gave up 2 bases and V 4 bases, and 6 bases lay outside the gene matches. Germline V gene sequence: CDR1 SGHAT, CDR2 FQDESV (reference sequence). The CDR3 sequence is CASSSGLAGGVQETQYF. The CDR3 bases are TGTGCCAGCAGCTCCGGACTAGCGGGAGGCGTTCAAGAGACCCAGTACTTC.

For this clonotype: A read error may be the cause here, since a much bigger clone is one base away. The chain couples TRBV28 to TRBJ1-2; 12 nucleotides align to TRBD1. This CDR3 has 17 residues. With V trimmed by 7 bases and J by 5 bases, 14 bases remained unmatched. Per the germline V gene, CDR1 is MDHEN and CDR2 is SYDVKM. The CDR3 sequence is CASTFGGTGGAAYGYTF. CDR3 bases: TGTGCCAGCACTTTCGGAGGGACAGGGGGCGCGGCGTATGGCTACACCTTC.

Worth noting for this clonotype: This may arise from a read error, as a much more abundant clone is one base away. The CDR3 carries no conserved terminal phenylalanine or tryptophan, so it likely arises from a read error. The genes are TRBV18 and TRBJ1-5, with 10 bases identical to TRBD1. V shed 6 bases, J shed 7 bases, and the junction held 6 bases outside the gene matches. The CDR3 has 14 residues. Germline V gene lookup returns CDR1 KGHSH and CDR2 LQKENI. The CDR3 sequence: CASSLDRGIQPQHS. CDR3 sequence (DNA): TGTGCCAGCTCCCTGGACAGGGGGATACAGCCCCAGCATTCT.

Ten or more counts support this clonotype. This chain joins TRBV7-9 and TRBJ2-1, with D perhaps being TRBD1 or TRBD2 (5 bases each). The germline V gene has CDR1 SEHNR and CDR2 FQNEAQ (reference sequence). V dropped 3 bases and J dropped 7 bases, with 13 bases sitting between them. The CDR3 consists of 14 residues. The CDR3 region is CASSFPGPRNEQFF. The CDR3 DNA follows: TGTGCCAGCAGCTTCCCGGGACCGAGGAATGAGCAGTTCTTC.

The chain couples TRBV20-1 to TRBJ1-3, with TRBD1 matching over 7 bases. CDR3 size: 12 residues. Germline trimming cut 5 bases from V and 7 bases from J; bases unmatched to any gene: 5. CDR1 and CDR2 (germline): DFQATT, SNEGSKA (reference sequence). CDR3 sequence: CSASTGANTIYF. The CDR3 region has the DNA TGCAGTGCTTCTACAGGGGCTAACACCATATATTTT.

This clonotype is judged medium-sized. The DNA for the CDR3 is TGTGCCAGCAGTTTACTCGGAATTTTGGTGGCTGAAGCTTTCTTT. It specifies CASSLLGILVAEAFF. The chain carries TRBV12-3 or TRBV12-4 and TRBJ1-1; D not resolved. The CDR3 length is 15 residues. The V and J ends lost 2 bases and 6 bases respectively, with 16 bases between them.

This clonotype has at least ten counts. The rearrangement links TRBV29-1 to TRBJ1-1, with 9 bases lining up with TRBD1. CDR1 is SQVTM, CDR2 ANQGSEA, per germline. The CDR3 covers 13 residues. The V segment lost 4 bases and the J segment 6 bases; nucleotides outside the gene matches: 6. CDR3 sequence reads: CSVVLDRGAEAFF. The CDR3 nucleotides are TGCAGCGTTGTCCTGGACAGGGGAGCTGAAGCTTTCTTT.

This clonotype was seen at least ten times. The gene calls are TRBV18 and TRBJ1-1; D is undetermined. Germline CDR1 is KGHSH and CDR2 is LQKENI. The CDR3 is 14 residues long. V lost 1 base and J lost 2, with 8 bases in between. CDR3 loop: CASSPLSSNTEAFF. CDR3 nucleotides: TGTGCCAGCTCACCACTTAGCAGCAACACTGAAGCTTTCTTT. Variable domain in full (rest from reference TRBV18 and TRBJ1-1): NAGVMQNPRHLVRRRGQEARLRCSPMKGHSHVYWYRQLPEEGLKFMVYLQKENIIDESGMPKERFSAEFPKEGPSILRIQQVVRGDSAAYFCASSPLSSNTEAFFGQGTRLTVV.

Regarding this clonotype: Germline is not matched at one junction end, which may reflect a read error. This chain links TRBV11-2 with TRBJ2-1, with D possibly matching TRBD2 (6 bases). CDR3 length equals 14 residues. Germline V gene sequence: CDR1 SGHAT, CDR2 FQNNGV. The CDR3 nucleotides read TGTGCCAACAGCTTAGGAAACCGGGGGAATGAGCAGTGCTTC. Its protein product is CANSLGNRGNEQCF.

Turning to this clonotype: Just one base apart from a much larger clone, this may be a read error. V and J are TRBV20-1 and TRBJ1-1; D perhaps matches TRBD1 (5 bases). The V gene lost 2 bases and the J gene lost 3 bases, with 10 bases spanning the gap. This CDR3 region has 13 residues. In germline, CDR1 is DFQATT, CDR2 SNEGSKA (reference sequence). The CDR3 here is CSARQGLYTEAFF. The CDR3 nucleotides are TGCAGTGCTAGACAGGGATTGTACACTGAAGCTTTCTTT.

This sequence joins TRBV10-3 and TRBJ1-5, with D perhaps matching TRBD1 (5 bases). The CDR3 is 16 amino acids. V was cut by 2 bases and J by 1 base, with 12 bases left in between. Germline lookup yields CDR1 ENHRY and CDR2 SYGVKD. CDR3 coding DNA: TGTGCCATCAGTGAGGGTAGAGGGGAGAGCAATCAGCCCCAGCATTTT. The encoded protein is CAISEGRGESNQPQHF.

This clonotype was detected a few times. The V and J genes are TRBV7-8 and TRBJ2-2; D is perhaps TRBD1 (6 bases). V was cut by 3 bases and J by 8 bases, with 13 bases left in between. This CDR3 has 14 amino acids. CDR1 is SGHVS and CDR2 is FQNEAQ in the germline V gene. The CDR3 here is CASSLGTTDGELFF. In nucleotides, the CDR3 is TGTGCCAGCAGCTTGGGGACAACGGATGGGGAGCTGTTTTTT. The whole variable domain, remainder taken from reference TRBV7-8 and TRBJ2-2, is GAGVSQSPRYKVAKRGQDVALRCDPISGHVSLFWYQQALGQGPEFLTYFQNEAQLDKSGLPSDRFFAERPEGSVSTLKIQRTQQEDSAVYLCASSLGTTDGELFFGEGSRLTVL.

This clonotype occurred many times. The J gene is TRBJ2-7, the V gene TRBV3-1; D is uncertain. V was cut by 4 bases and J by 7 bases, with 11 bases left in between. CDR1 is LGHDT, CDR2 YNNKEL, per germline (reference sequence). CDR3 length equals 12 residues. CDR3 nucleotide sequence: TGTGCCAGCAGCCCCATTGGATGGGAGCAGTACTTC. It translates to CASSPIGWEQYF.

This clonotype showed up many times. This chain links TRBV29-1 with TRBJ2-1; tentative D call: TRBD2 (6 bases). This CDR3 has 11 residues. Germline V gene sequence: CDR1 SQVTM, CDR2 ANQGSEA. Between the trimmed V and J ends, which lost 4 bases and 12 bases, there was a span of 13 bases. CDR3 residues: CSVGGGAGQFF. CDR3 coding DNA: TGCAGCGTTGGGGGTGGAGCGGGGCAGTTCTTC.

This clonotype appeared many times. The chain employs TRBV13 and TRBJ2-7; tentatively, D is TRBD1 (6 bases). Per the germline V gene, CDR1 is PRHDT and CDR2 is FYEKMQ (reference sequence). Trimming removed 6 bases from V and 3 bases from J, with 15 bases in between. The CDR3 extends over 14 amino acids. CDR3 coding DNA: TGTGCCAGCAGTCACCGGGACACGTTCTACGAGCAGTACTTC. Translation: CASSHRDTFYEQYF.

The V and J genes are TRBV29-1 and TRBJ1-5, with 8 bases that match TRBD1. The germline V gene has CDR1 SQVTM and CDR2 ANQGSEA. J gave up 5 bases and V 6 bases, and 6 bases lay outside the gene matches. This CDR3 region has 13 residues. CDR3 sequence: CSVMTGDDQPQHF. The CDR3 DNA sequence: TGCAGCGTCATGACAGGGGACGATCAGCCCCAGCATTTT.

This clonotype was seen ten or more times. The chain uses TRBV4-1 and TRBJ2-1; 7 nucleotides align to TRBD2. The CDR3 spans 17 residues. Germline CDR1 MGHRA, CDR2 YSYEKL. V shed 4 bases, J shed 2 bases, and the junction held 11 bases outside the gene matches. As DNA, the CDR3 is TGCGCCAGCAGCCCAGAGGCGGGAGCGGTTCCCTACAATGAGCAGTTCTTC. This translates into CASSPEAGAVPYNEQFF.

There are a few counts of this clonotype. This sequence joins TRBV28 and TRBJ2-7; possibly TRBD1 for D (6 bases). Germline CDR1 is MDHEN and CDR2 is SYDVKM. The ends were cut back, 6 bases at V and 2 bases at J, with 17 bases in the middle. This CDR3 is 15 amino acids long. This chain's CDR3 is CASSPRRDKTYEQYF. CDR3 nucleotides: TGTGCCAGCAGCCCACGTAGGGACAAAACCTACGAGCAGTACTTC.

This clonotype was counted ten times or more. This chain connects TRBV5-5 to TRBJ2-1; D remains unclear. Trimming took off 3 bases at V and 7 bases at J, with 20 bases between the two ends. Germline V gives CDR1 SGHKS, CDR2 YYEKEE (reference sequence). The length of the CDR3 is 16 residues. Here the CDR3 DNA reads TGTGCCAGCAGCTCCGGGTTCGCAAGTGCCCCTAATGAGCAGTTCTTC. Amino acids: CASSSGFASAPNEQFF.

The chain recombines TRBV27 with TRBJ2-2; 10 bases are shared with TRBD2. Germline trimming cut 5 bases from V and 1 base from J; bases unmatched to any gene: 7. CDR1 and CDR2 from the germline V gene are MNHEY and SMNVEV (reference sequence). The CDR3 covers 17 residues. CDR3 amino acids: CASSPHGLAVNTGELFF. Written as DNA, the CDR3 is TGTGCCAGCAGTCCGCACGGACTAGCGGTGAACACCGGGGAGCTGTTTTTT.